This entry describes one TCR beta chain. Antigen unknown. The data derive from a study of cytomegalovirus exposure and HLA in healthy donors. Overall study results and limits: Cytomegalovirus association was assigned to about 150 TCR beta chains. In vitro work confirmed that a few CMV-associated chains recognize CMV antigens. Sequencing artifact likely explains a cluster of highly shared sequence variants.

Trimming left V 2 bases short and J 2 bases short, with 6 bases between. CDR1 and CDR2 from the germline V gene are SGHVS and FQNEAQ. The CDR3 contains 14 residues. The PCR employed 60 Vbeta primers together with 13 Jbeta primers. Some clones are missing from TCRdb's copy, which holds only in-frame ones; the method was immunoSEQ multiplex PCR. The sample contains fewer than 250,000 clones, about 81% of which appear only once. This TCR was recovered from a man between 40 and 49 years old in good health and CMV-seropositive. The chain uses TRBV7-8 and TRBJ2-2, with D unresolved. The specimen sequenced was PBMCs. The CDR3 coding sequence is TGTGCCAGCAGCTTAACGACAAACACCGGGGAGCTGTTTTTT. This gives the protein CASSLTTNTGELFF.